The entry that follows covers one TCR beta chain sequence. TCR beta libraries were prepared from cDNA with unique molecular identifiers. TCRdb re-derived calls from the PCR reads in MiXCR, one entry per CDR3 protein. The table lists under 900,000 distinct CDR3 sequences, about 50% of them singletons. The sample comes from a study of post-analysis software for immune sequencing data. The clonotype was recovered from a girl aged 10 to 17 with multiple sclerosis. The sample comprised blood.

CDR3 DNA sequence: TGTGCCACCCTGGCGGGGAGGGCTAACTATGGCTACACCTTC. Protein sequence: CATLAGRANYGYTF. This sequence joins TRBV2 and TRBJ1-2; no reliable D call. The length of the CDR3 is 14 residues. In germline, CDR1 is SNHLY, CDR2 FYNNEI. The V gene lost 10 bases and the J gene lost 0 bases, with 15 bases spanning the gap.